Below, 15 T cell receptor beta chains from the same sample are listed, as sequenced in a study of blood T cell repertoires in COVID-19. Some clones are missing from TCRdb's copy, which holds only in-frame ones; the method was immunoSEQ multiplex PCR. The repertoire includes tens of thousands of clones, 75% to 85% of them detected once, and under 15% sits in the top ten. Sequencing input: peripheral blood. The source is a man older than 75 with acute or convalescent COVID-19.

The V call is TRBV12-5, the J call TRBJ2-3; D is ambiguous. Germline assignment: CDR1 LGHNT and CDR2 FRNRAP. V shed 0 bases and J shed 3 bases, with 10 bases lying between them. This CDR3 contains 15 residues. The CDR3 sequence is CASGLVRLSTDTQYF. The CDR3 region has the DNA TGTGCTAGTGGTTTGGTACGGTTAAGTACAGATACGCAGTATTTT.

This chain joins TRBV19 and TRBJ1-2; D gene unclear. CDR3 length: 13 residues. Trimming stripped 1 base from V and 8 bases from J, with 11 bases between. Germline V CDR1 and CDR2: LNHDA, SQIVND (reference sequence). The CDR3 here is CASSIADMRGYTF. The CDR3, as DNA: TGTGCCAGTAGTATAGCTGACATGAGAGGCTACACCTTC. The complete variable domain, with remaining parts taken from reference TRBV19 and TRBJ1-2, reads DGGITQSPKYLFRKEGQNVTLSCEQNLNHDAMYWYRQDPGQGLRLIYYSQIVNDFQKGDIAEGYSVSREKKESFPLTVTSAQKNPTAFYLCASSIADMRGYTFGSGTRLTVV.

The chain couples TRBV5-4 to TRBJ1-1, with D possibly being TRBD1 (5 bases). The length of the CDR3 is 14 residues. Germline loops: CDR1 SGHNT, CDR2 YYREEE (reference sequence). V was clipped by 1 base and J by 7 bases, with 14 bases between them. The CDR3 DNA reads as TGTGCCAGCAGCTTGTCCGGGGGTTTTGGTGAAGCTTTCTTT. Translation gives CASSLSGGFGEAFF. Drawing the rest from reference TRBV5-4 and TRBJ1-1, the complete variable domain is ETGVTQSPTHLIKTRGQQVTLRCSSQSGHNTVSWYQQALGQGPQFIFQYYREEENGRGNFPPRFSGLQFPNYSSELNVNALELDDSALYLCASSLSGGFGEAFFGQGTRLTVV.

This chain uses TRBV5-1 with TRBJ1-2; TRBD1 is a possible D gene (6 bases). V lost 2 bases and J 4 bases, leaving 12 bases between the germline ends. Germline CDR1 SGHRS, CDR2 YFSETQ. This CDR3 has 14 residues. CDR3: CASSFGQSIYGYTF. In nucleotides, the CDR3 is TGCGCCAGCAGCTTCGGACAGAGCATCTATGGCTACACCTTC. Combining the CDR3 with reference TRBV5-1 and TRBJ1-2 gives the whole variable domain KAGVTQTPRYLIKTRGQQVTLSCSPISGHRSVSWYQQTPGQGLQFLFEYFSETQRNKGNFPGRFSGRQFSNSRSEMNVSTLELGDSALYLCASSFGQSIYGYTFGSGTRLTVV.

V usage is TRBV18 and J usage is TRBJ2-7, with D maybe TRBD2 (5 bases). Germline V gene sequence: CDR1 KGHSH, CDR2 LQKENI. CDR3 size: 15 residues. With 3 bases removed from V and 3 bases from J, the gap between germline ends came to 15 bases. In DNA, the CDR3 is TGTGCCAGCTCACCCCCGACCGGACTCCACTACGAGCAGTACTTC. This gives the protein CASSPPTGLHYEQYF.

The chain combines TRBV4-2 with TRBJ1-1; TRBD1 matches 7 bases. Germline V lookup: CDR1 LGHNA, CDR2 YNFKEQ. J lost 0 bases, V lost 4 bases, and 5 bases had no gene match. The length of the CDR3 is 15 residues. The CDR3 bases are TGTGCCAGCAGCCGCTTGACAGGGCTGAACACTGAAGCTTTCTTT. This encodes CASSRLTGLNTEAFF.

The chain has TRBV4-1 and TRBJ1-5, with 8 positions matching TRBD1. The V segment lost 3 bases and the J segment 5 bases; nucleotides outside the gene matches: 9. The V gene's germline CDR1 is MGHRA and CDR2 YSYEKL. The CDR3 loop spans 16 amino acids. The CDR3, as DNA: TGCGCCAGCAGCCAGTCACCGGGACAGGAACATCAGCCCCAGCATTTT. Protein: CASSQSPGQEHQPQHF.

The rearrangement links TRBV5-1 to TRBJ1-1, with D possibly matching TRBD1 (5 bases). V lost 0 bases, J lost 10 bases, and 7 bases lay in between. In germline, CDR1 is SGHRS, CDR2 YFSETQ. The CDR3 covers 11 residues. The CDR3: CASSLGRGAFF. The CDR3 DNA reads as TGCGCCAGCAGCTTGGGGAGGGGAGCTTTCTTT.

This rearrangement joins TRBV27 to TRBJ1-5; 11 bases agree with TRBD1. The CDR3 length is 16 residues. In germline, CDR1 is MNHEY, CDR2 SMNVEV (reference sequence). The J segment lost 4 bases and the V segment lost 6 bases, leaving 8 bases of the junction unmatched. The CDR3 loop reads CASRGGQGGRNQPQHF. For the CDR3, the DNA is TGTGCCAGCAGGGGGGGACAGGGGGGCCGAAATCAGCCCCAGCATTTT.

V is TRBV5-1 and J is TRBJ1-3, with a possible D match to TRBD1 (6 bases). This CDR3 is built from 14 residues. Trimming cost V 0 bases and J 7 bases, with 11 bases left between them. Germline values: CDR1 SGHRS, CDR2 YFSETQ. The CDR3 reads CASSLDRAGNTIYF. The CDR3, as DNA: TGCGCCAGCAGCTTGGACAGGGCAGGGAACACCATATATTTT.

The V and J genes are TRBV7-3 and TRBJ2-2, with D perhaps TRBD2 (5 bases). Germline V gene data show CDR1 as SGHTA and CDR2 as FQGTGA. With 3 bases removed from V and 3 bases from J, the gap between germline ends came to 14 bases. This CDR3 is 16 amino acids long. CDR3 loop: CASSFLGGPYTGELFF. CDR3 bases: TGTGCCAGCAGCTTCCTCGGAGGACCGTACACCGGGGAGCTGTTTTTT.

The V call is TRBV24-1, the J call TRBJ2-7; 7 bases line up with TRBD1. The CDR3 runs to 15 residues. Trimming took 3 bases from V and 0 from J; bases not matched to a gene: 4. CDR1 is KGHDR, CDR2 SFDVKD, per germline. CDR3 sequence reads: CATSDPRGPSYEQYF. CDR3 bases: TGTGCCACCAGTGATCCGAGGGGGCCCTCCTACGAGCAGTACTTC.

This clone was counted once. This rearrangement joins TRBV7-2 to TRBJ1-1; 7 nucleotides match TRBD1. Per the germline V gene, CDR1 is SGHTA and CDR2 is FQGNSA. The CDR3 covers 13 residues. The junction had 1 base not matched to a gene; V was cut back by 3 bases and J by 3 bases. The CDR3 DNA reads TGTGCCAGCAGCTTGACAGGGTACACTGAAGCTTTCTTT. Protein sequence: CASSLTGYTEAFF.

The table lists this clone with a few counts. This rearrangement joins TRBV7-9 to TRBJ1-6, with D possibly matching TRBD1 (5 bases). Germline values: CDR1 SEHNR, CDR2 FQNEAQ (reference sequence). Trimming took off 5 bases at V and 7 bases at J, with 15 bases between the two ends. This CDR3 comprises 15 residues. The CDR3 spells CASSGQGARNSPLHF. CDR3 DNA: TGTGCCAGCAGCGGACAAGGGGCTCGGAATTCACCCCTCCACTTT.

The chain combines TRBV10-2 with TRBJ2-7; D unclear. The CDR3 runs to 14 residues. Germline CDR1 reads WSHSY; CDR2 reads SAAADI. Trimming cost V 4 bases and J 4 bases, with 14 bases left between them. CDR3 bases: TGCGCCAGCAGTGGGTCGGGCCTCGAATACGAGCAGTACTTC. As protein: CASSGSGLEYEQYF.